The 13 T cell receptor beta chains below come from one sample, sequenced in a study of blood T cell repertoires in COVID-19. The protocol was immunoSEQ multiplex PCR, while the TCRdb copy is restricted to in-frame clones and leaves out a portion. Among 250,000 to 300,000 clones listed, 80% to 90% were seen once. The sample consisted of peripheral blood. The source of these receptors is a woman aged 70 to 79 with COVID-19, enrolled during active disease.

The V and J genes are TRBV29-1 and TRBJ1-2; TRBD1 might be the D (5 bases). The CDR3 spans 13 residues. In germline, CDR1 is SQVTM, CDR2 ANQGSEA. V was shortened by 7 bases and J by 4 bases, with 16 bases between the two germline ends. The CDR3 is CSARLGGVYGYTF. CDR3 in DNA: TGCAGCGCCCGGCTCGGGGGGGTCTATGGCTACACCTTC.

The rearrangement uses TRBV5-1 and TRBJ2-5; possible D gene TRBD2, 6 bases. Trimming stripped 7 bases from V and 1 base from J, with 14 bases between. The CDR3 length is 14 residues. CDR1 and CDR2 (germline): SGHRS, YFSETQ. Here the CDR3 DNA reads TGCGCCAGCCAACAAGGCGGGACCCAAGAGACCCAGTACTTC. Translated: CASQQGGTQETQYF.

CDR3 region: CASSQDTNYGYTF. The CDR3 DNA reads TGTGCCAGTAGTCAGGACACTAACTATGGCTACACCTTC. The chain recombines TRBV19 with TRBJ1-2, with a weak D call TRBD1 (5 bases). Trimming pared 5 bases from V and 0 bases from J, leaving 7 bases between. The CDR3 spans 13 residues. The germline V gene encodes CDR1 LNHDA and CDR2 SQIVND (reference sequence).

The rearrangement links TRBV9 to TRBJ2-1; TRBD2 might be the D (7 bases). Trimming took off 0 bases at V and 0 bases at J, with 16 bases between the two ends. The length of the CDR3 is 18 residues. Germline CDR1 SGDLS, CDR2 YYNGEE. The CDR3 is CASSVALGGGSSYNEQFF. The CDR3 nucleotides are TGTGCCAGCAGCGTAGCTCTAGGGGGGGGTTCCTCCTACAATGAGCAGTTCTTC. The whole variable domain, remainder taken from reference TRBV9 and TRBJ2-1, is DSGVTQTPKHLITATGQRVTLRCSPRSGDLSVYWYQQSLDQGLQFLIQYYNGEERAKGNILERFSAQQFPDLHSELNLSSLELGDSALYFCASSVALGGGSSYNEQFFGPGTRLTVL.

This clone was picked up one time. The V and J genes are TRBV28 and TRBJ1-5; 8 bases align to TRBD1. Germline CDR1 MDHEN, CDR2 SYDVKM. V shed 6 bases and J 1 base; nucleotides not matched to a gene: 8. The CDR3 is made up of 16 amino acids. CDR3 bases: TGTGCCAGCAGCCGGAGACAGGGGAGAAGCAATCAGCCCCAGCATTTT. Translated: CASSRRQGRSNQPQHF.

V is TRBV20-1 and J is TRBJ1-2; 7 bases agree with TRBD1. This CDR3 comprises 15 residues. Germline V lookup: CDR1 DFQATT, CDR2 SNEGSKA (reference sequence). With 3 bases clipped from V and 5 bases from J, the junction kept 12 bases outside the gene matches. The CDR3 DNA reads TGCAGTGCTAGTCCCCCGGGACAGCAAAATTATGGCTACACCTTC. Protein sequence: CSASPPGQQNYGYTF.

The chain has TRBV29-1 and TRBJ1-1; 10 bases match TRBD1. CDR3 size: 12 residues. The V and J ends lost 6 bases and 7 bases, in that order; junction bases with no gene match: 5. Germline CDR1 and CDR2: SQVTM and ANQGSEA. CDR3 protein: CSVAGQGVEAFF. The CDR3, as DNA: TGCAGCGTCGCTGGACAGGGGGTTGAAGCTTTCTTT.

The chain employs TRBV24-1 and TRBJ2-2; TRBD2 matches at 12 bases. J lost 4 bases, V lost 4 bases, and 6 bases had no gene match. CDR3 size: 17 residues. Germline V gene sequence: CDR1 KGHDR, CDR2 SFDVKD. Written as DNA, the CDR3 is TGTGCCACCAGTGACTCGACTAGCGGGGGTATCACCGGGGAGCTGTTTTTT. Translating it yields CATSDSTSGGITGELFF.

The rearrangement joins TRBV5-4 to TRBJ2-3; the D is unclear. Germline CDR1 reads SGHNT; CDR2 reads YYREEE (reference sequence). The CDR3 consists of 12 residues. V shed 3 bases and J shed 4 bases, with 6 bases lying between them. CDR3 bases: TGTGCCAGCAGCTCAAGCGCAGATACGCAGTATTTT. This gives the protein CASSSSADTQYF. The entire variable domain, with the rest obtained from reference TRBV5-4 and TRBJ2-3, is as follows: ETGVTQSPTHLIKTRGQQVTLRCSSQSGHNTVSWYQQALGQGPQFIFQYYREEENGRGNFPPRFSGLQFPNYSSELNVNALELDDSALYLCASSSSADTQYFGPGTRLTVL.

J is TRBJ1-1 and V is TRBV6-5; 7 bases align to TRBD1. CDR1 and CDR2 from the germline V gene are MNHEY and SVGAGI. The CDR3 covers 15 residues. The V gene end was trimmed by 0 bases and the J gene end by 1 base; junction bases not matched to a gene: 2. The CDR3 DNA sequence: TGTGCCAGCAGTTACTCCGGGACAGCGAACACTGAAGCTTTCTTT. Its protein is CASSYSGTANTEAFF.

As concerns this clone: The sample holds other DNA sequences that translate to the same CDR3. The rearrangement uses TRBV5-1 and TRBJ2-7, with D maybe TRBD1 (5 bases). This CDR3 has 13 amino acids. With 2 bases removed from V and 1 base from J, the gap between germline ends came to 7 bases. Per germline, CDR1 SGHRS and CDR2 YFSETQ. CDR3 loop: CASSLTGSYEQYF. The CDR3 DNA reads TGCGCCAGCAGCTTAACAGGTTCCTACGAGCAGTACTTC.

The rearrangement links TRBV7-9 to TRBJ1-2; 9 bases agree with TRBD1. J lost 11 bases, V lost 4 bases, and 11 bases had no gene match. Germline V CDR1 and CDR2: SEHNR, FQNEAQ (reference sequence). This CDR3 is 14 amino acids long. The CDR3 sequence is CASSSTGGLMDYTF. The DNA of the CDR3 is TGTGCCAGCAGCTCGACAGGGGGGCTCATGGATTACACCTTC.

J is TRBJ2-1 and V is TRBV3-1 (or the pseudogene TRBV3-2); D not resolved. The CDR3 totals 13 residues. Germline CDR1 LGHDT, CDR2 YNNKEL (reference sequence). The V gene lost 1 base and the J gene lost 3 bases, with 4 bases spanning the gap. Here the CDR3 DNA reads TGTGCCAGCAGCCAAGGCGGCTACAATGAGCAGTTCTTC. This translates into CASSQGGYNEQFF.